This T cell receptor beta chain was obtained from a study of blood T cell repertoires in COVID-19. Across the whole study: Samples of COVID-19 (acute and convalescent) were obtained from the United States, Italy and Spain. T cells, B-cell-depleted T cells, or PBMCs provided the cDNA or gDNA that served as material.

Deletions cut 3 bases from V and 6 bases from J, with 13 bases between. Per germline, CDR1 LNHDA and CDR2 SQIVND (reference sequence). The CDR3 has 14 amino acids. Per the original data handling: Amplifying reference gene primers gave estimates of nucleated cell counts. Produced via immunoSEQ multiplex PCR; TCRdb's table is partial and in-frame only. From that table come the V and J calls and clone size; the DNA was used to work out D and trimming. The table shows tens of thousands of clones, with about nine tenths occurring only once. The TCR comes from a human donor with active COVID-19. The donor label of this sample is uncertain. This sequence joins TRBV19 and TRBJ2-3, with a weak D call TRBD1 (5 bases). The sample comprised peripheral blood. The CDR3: CASSISGLRDTQYF. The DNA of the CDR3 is TGTGCCAGTAGTATTTCAGGGCTGAGGGATACGCAGTATTTT.